This T cell receptor (beta chain) comes out of a study of control samples from healthy donors and cancer patients. Germline-derived CDR1 and CDR2 are MGHDK and SYGVNS. The CDR3 extends over 14 amino acids. V was cut by 1 base and J by 4 bases, with 8 bases left in between. Clones were read by immunoSEQ multiplex PCR, and TCRdb kept only the in-frame ones, dropping some. Among roughly 120,000 clones listed, 91% were seen once. The TCR sequence derives from a woman aged 18-35 years in good health. The chain uses TRBV25-1 and TRBJ1-5; tentatively, D is TRBD1 (5 bases). Sequenced sample: blood. The CDR3 loop is CASSELGGNQPQHF. The CDR3 DNA is TGTGCCAGCAGTGAATTGGGGGGAAATCAGCCCCAGCATTTT.